This TCR beta chain is from a study of blood T cell repertoires in COVID-19. The CDR3 contains 16 residues. CDR1 and CDR2 (germline): SGHKS, YYEKEE (reference sequence). Trimming took 2 bases from V and 3 from J; bases not matched to a gene: 7. Sequencing used immunoSEQ multiplex PCR; TCRdb keeps in-frame clones, though not all of them. The table shows roughly 80,000 clones, with approximately 88% occurring only once. The specimen sequenced was peripheral blood. This TCR came from a man in his forties or fifties with active COVID-19. The chain combines TRBV5-5 with TRBJ2-1; 8 bases line up with TRBD1. DNA of the CDR3: TGTGCCAGCAGCTTAAGTCCCGACAGGGGCTACAATGAGCAGTTCTTC. Its translation is CASSLSPDRGYNEQFF.